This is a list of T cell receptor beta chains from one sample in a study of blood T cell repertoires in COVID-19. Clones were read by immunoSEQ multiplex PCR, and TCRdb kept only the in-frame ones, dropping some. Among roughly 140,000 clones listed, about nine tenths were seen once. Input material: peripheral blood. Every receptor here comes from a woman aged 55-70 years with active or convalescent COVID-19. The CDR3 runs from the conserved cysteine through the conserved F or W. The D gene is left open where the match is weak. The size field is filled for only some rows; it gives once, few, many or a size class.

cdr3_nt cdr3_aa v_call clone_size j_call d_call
TGTGCCAGCTCACCACGTTCAGATGAAGCTTTCTTT CASSPRSDEAFF TRBV18 . TRBJ1-1 .
TGCGCCAGCAGCCCCCCCGAGGCAGTTATTACCCGCAATCAGCCCCAGCATTTT CASSPPEAVITRNQPQHF TRBV4-3 once TRBJ1-5 .
TGTGCCAGCAGCTTAGACTGGACTAGTTTCTACGAGCAGTACTTC CASSLDWTSFYEQYF TRBV7-8 . TRBJ2-7 TRBD2
TGTGCCACCAGTGACCCGGGACAGGGGTCTGGAGAGACCCAGTACTTC CATSDPGQGSGETQYF TRBV24-1 . TRBJ2-5 TRBD1
TGTGCCAGCAGCCAAAGGGGGACGGGGGGAAGCTCTGGAAACACCATATATTTT CASSQRGTGGSSGNTIYF TRBV4-2 . TRBJ1-3 .
TGTGCCAGCAGCCCCCCGACAGGGTACTATGGCTACACCTTC CASSPPTGYYGYTF TRBV6-5 . TRBJ1-2 TRBD1
TGTGCCAGCAGCCGCTCGGGACAGGGGCCTCGGGAGCAGTACTTC CASSRSGQGPREQYF TRBV3-1/TRBV3-2 . TRBJ2-7 TRBD1
TGTGCCATCAGCGACGGGGGGGCTGAAGAGGATACGCAGTATTTT CAISDGGAEEDTQYF TRBV10-3 . TRBJ2-3 TRBD2
TGTGCCAGCAGCAAAGGGACAGGGGATTCACCCCTCCACTTT CASSKGTGDSPLHF TRBV9 few TRBJ1-6 TRBD1
TGTGCCAGCAGTGTGCCGGGACAGGGAAACACTGAAGCTTTCTTT CASSVPGQGNTEAFF TRBV2 . TRBJ1-1 TRBD1
TGCGCCAGCAGCCCTCCCGGGACTAGCGGGCTGAACACCGGGGAGCTGTTTTTT CASSPPGTSGLNTGELFF TRBV5-1 . TRBJ2-2 TRBD2
TGTGCCAGCAGCTTGGGTAACAGGGACTATGGCTACACCTTC CASSLGNRDYGYTF TRBV5-4 . TRBJ1-2 .
TGTGCCTGGACTCCGGGACAGGGGAACGAAAAACTGTTTTTT CAWTPGQGNEKLFF TRBV30 . TRBJ1-4 TRBD1
TGTGCCAGCAGTAACGGAGCGGCAGCCCAAGAGACCCAGTACTTC CASSNGAAAQETQYF TRBV6-2/TRBV6-3 . TRBJ2-5 .
TGCGCCAGCAGCTTGGCCGGACAGGGGGTTAACACTGAAGCTTTCTTT CASSLAGQGVNTEAFF TRBV5-1 few TRBJ1-1 TRBD1
TGTGCCAGCAGGTCCGGACAGGACTATGGCTACACCTTC CASRSGQDYGYTF TRBV6-5 . TRBJ1-2 TRBD1
TGTGCCTGGAGTGCGGGGGCCTACGAGCAGTACTTC CAWSAGAYEQYF TRBV30 . TRBJ2-7 .
TGTGCCAGCAGTGACCCGGGGCAGTACTTC CASSDPGQYF TRBV2 . TRBJ2-5 .
TGTGCCAGCAGCCGTGGACAGGGTTTCTCTGGAAACACCATATATTTT CASSRGQGFSGNTIYF TRBV7-2 . TRBJ1-3 TRBD1
TGTGCCAGCAGCGCCTGGGACAAAGCTAACTATGGCTACACCTTC CASSAWDKANYGYTF TRBV7-9 . TRBJ1-2 .
TGTGCCAGCTCACCAAGGCGGACTAATGAAAAACTGTTTTTT CASSPRRTNEKLFF TRBV18 . TRBJ1-4 .
TGTGCCAGCAGCCACGGGAGGTACAATGAGCAGTTCTTC CASSHGRYNEQFF TRBV7-9 . TRBJ2-1 TRBD2
TGTGCCAGCAGCCGTGACAGGAACAATCAGCCCCAGCATTTT CASSRDRNNQPQHF TRBV5-4 . TRBJ1-5 .
TGTGCCATCGGGACAGGGAGCTCTGGAAACACCATATATTTT CAIGTGSSGNTIYF TRBV10-3 . TRBJ1-3 TRBD1
TGCGCCAGCAGCCAAGAGTCAGCGGGGGCCCTTAACAATGAGCAGTTCTTC CASSQESAGALNNEQFF TRBV4-1 once TRBJ2-1 TRBD2
TGTGCCTGGACAGGGGCCAATGAGCAGTTCTTC CAWTGANEQFF TRBV30 . TRBJ2-1 .
TGCGCCAGCAGCTTGTACAGCGGGGGGAGTTATACGCAGTATTTT CASSLYSGGSYTQYF TRBV4-3 . TRBJ2-3 TRBD2
TGTGCCAGTAGTATGTCGACTAGCGGGGGGCTAGAGACCCAGTACTTC CASSMSTSGGLETQYF TRBV19 . TRBJ2-5 TRBD2
TGTGCCAGCAGCTTAGATCCTCGAGTGAACACTGAAGCTTTCTTT CASSLDPRVNTEAFF TRBV7-2 . TRBJ1-1 .
TGTGCCAGCAGCCCGGGACAGGGAACTGGAAACACCATATATTTT CASSPGQGTGNTIYF TRBV9 . TRBJ1-3 TRBD1
TGTGCCAGCAGTTACAGGGGACAGAGCTATGGCTACACCTTC CASSYRGQSYGYTF TRBV6-5 few TRBJ1-2 TRBD1
TGTGCCAGCTCACCACAGCAGGGGAATGCCGGGGAGCTGTTTTTT CASSPQQGNAGELFF TRBV18 . TRBJ2-2 .
TGTGCCAGCAGTTTAGAGGGGGCTATTGAGCAGTTCTTC CASSLEGAIEQFF TRBV12-3/TRBV12-4 few TRBJ2-1 TRBD1
TGTGCCAGCAGTAGGGGACTATACGAGCAGTACTTC CASSRGLYEQYF TRBV2 . TRBJ2-7 TRBD2
TGTGCCAGTAGTATCGGAGGCGGCACCGGGGAGCTGTTTTTT CASSIGGGTGELFF TRBV19 . TRBJ2-2 .
TGTGCCAGTAGTACAAACAGGGGGCGGACTGATTCACCCCTCCACTTT CASSTNRGRTDSPLHF TRBV19 . TRBJ1-6 TRBD1
TGTGCCAGCAGCGCAACAGGGAGAGCAAGCTCCTACAATGAGCAGTTCTTC CASSATGRASSYNEQFF TRBV13 . TRBJ2-1 .
TGTGCCAGCAGCAGACCGGGGGAAGGCCCAACCTACGAGCAGTACTTC CASSRPGEGPTYEQYF TRBV6-4 . TRBJ2-7 .
TGTGCCAGCACCTATGGGACAGGGGGCAACTATGGCTACACCTTC CASTYGTGGNYGYTF TRBV19 . TRBJ1-2 TRBD1
TGTGCCACCAGCAGAAGGGTGACGACTAGCGGGGGACACAATGAGCAGTTCTTC CATSRRVTTSGGHNEQFF TRBV15 . TRBJ2-1 TRBD2
TGTGCCAGCAGCCGGGGGGGGCAGCCGACCCAGTACTTC CASSRGGQPTQYF TRBV3-1/TRBV3-2 . TRBJ2-5 .
TGTGCCACCTCACCGACCGCGGACCCTCGGGGGTACAATGAGCAGTTCTTC CATSPTADPRGYNEQFF TRBV19 . TRBJ2-1 .
TGTGCCAGCAGTAGGGTGGGGACAGCGAATGAAAAACTGTTTTTT CASSRVGTANEKLFF TRBV6-5 . TRBJ1-4 TRBD1
TGTGCCAGCAGTTTGACAGGGGGGAACACTGAAGCTTTCTTT CASSLTGGNTEAFF TRBV28 . TRBJ1-1 TRBD1
TGCGCCAGCAGCGTCAGGGGCGACGAGCAGTACTTC CASSVRGDEQYF TRBV5-1 . TRBJ2-7 .
TGTGCCAGCAGGAACATAGAGACCCAGTACTTC CASRNIETQYF TRBV2 few TRBJ2-5 .
TGTGCCAGCAGCTCCGGGACAGGGGCCTACAATGAGCAGTTCTTC CASSSGTGAYNEQFF TRBV2 once TRBJ2-1 TRBD1
TGTGCCAGCAGATCGACAGGGAAAGGGTCCACCTTC CASRSTGKGSTF TRBV6-5 . TRBJ1-2 TRBD1
TGTGCCAGCAGTGGGTCTCTGACAGGTTATTATGGCTACACCTTC CASSGSLTGYYGYTF TRBV7-2 . TRBJ1-2 .
TGTGCCAGCAGCCAAGCCTGGACTAGTGATACGCAGTATTTT CASSQAWTSDTQYF TRBV14 . TRBJ2-3 TRBD2
TGTGCCAGCAGTCCAAGGACAGTCTTGGAAGCTAACTATGGCTACACCTTC CASSPRTVLEANYGYTF TRBV6-2/TRBV6-3 . TRBJ1-2 .
TGTGCCAGCAGCCGCCAGTCTAACTATGGCTACACCTTC CASSRQSNYGYTF TRBV12-3/TRBV12-4 . TRBJ1-2 .
TGCGCCAGCAGCTTGAACGGAGACACCATATATTTT CASSLNGDTIYF TRBV5-1 . TRBJ1-3 .
TGTGCCAGCAGCCATGGGGACAGGGAAAATGAAAAACTGTTTTTT CASSHGDRENEKLFF TRBV7-9 . TRBJ1-4 TRBD1
TGTGCCAGCGGTCTTGGGGCGCGTTCTGAAGCTTTCTTT CASGLGARSEAFF TRBV12-3/TRBV12-4 . TRBJ1-1 .
TGTGCTAGTGGTACCGGAGGGTCTACTGGAAACACCATATATTTT CASGTGGSTGNTIYF TRBV12-5 . TRBJ1-3 .
TGTGCCAGCTCACCAGAGACAGTGATCTATGGCTACACCTTC CASSPETVIYGYTF TRBV18 . TRBJ1-2 .
TGTGCCAGCTCACCAGGGACAGACTATGGCTACACCTTC CASSPGTDYGYTF TRBV18 few TRBJ1-2 TRBD1
TGTGCCAGCAGTGAATCTAGACGGACGAACACCGGGGAGCTGTTTTTT CASSESRRTNTGELFF TRBV25-1 . TRBJ2-2 .